These 8 T cell receptor beta chains came from one sample sequenced in a study of T cell repertoires in cytomegalovirus infection. TCRdb used MiXCR to reprocess the reads, holding one entry per CDR3 protein. The sample holds about 140,000 distinct CDR3 sequences; 6.5% are singletons and the top ten take under 20%. The sequencing sample was made of PBMCs. All receptors derive from a human donor in good health (CMV status not recorded). Some clones in this sample may be carry-over from other donors' samples.

The table lists this clonotype with many counts. The genes are TRBV7-2 and TRBJ1-2, with a possible D match to TRBD1 (5 bases). CDR1 is SGHTA and CDR2 is FQGNSA in the germline V gene. CDR3 length: 15 residues. Trimming removed 0 bases at V and 1 base at J, with 9 bases between. The CDR3 nucleotides read TGTGCCAGCAGCTTAGCAGTTGGGGGTAACTATGGCTACACCTTC. This sequence encodes CASSLAVGGNYGYTF.

Many counts were recorded for this clonotype. V is TRBV19 and J is TRBJ1-1, with D possibly being TRBD1 (5 bases). Germline V gives CDR1 LNHDA, CDR2 SQIVND (reference sequence). The ends were cut back, 4 bases at V and 0 bases at J, with 12 bases in the middle. This CDR3 comprises 15 residues. The DNA for the CDR3 is TGTGCCAGTAGTACCCCGACAGTAATGAACACTGAAGCTTTCTTT. This encodes CASSTPTVMNTEAFF.

In its sample, this clonotype was seen many times. CDR3 coding DNA: TGTGCCAGCACAGCCTATAATAGAGATACGCAGTATTTT. This translates into CASTAYNRDTQYF. The J gene is TRBJ2-3, the V gene TRBV7-2; D remains ambiguous. The germline gives CDR1 SGHTA, CDR2 FQGNSA. This CDR3 spans 13 amino acids. With 7 bases removed from V and 5 bases from J, the gap between germline ends came to 13 bases.

This clonotype appeared once. A much larger clone differs by one base, so this may be a read error. The chain couples TRBV18 to TRBJ1-2, with 7 bases aligning to TRBD1. Germline-derived CDR1 and CDR2 are KGHSH and LQKENI. This CDR3 has 15 residues. CDR3 sequence: CASSPMTGTNYGDTF. CDR3 nucleotide sequence: TGTGCCAGCTCACCCATGACAGGGACGAACTATGGCGACACCTTC.

As regards this clonotype: This may stem from a read error, because a much larger clone lies one nucleotide away. The conserved phenylalanine or tryptophan normally closing the CDR3 is absent here, so this likely arose from a read error. V usage is TRBV20-1 and J usage is TRBJ1-1, with no clear D. The CDR3 runs 13 residues. Germline CDR1 DFQATT, CDR2 SNEGSKA (reference sequence). V was cut by 6 bases and J by 1 base, with 12 bases left in between. CDR3 sequence (DNA): TGCAGTGCCACCCGAAACCCGAACACTGAAGCTTTCTCT. It codes for CSATRNPNTEAFS.

The chain uses TRBV10-3 and TRBJ2-6; 8 positions agree with TRBD1. Trimming cost V 6 bases and J 2 bases; bases outside gene matches: 3. Germline V gene data show CDR1 as ENHRY and CDR2 as SYGVKD. CDR3 length: 15 residues. CDR3 region: CAISLTGAGANVLTF. CDR3 bases: TGTGCCATCAGCCTGACAGGGGCTGGGGCCAACGTCCTGACTTTC.

Ten or more counts support this clonotype. The rearrangement joins TRBV7-8 to TRBJ1-2, with 7 bases matching TRBD1. This CDR3 has 14 residues. The ends lost 0 bases at V and 8 bases at J; junction bases unmatched: 6. Germline CDR1 is SGHVS and CDR2 is FQNEAQ. CDR3 residues: CASSLATGARGYTF. CDR3 DNA: TGTGCCAGCAGCTTAGCTACAGGGGCGAGGGGCTACACCTTC.

This clonotype was picked up many times. The chain employs TRBV7-2 and TRBJ2-3; 9 nucleotides align to TRBD2. Per the germline V gene, CDR1 is SGHTA and CDR2 is FQGNSA. Unmatched junction bases numbered 7, after V lost 2 bases and J lost 4 bases. CDR3 length: 16 residues. CDR3 sequence reads: CASSLRRGGLADTQYF. CDR3 nucleotides: TGTGCCAGCAGCTTAAGGCGGGGGGGCTTGGCAGATACGCAGTATTTT.